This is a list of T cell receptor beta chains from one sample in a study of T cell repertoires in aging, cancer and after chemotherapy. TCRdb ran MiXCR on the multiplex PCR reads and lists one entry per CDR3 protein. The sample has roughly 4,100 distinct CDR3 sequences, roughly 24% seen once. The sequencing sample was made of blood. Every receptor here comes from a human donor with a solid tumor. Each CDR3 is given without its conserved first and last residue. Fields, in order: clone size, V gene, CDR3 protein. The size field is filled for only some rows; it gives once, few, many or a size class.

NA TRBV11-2 ASTPGTTGELF
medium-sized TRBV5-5 ASSFPRGDYGYT
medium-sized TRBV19 ASSIDTNQPQH
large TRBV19 ASTGTVATDTQY
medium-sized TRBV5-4 ASSRGTNPVAYEQY
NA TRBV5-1 ASSFMGEKLF
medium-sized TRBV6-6 ASSTVWREETQY
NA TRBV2 ASRPLANQPQH
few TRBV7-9 ASSLGNVGGRYSRSEQF
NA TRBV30 AWNLGQGPRGPQH
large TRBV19 ASSFRTSGGETQY
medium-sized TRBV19 ASSDRQGAGDTEAF
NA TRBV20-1 SASPGTSGIETQY
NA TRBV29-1 SVIRDRGNGYT
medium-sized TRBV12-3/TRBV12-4 ASSLLVQETQY
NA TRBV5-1 ASSLDQGWAEAF
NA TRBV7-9 ASSYGGVFEAF
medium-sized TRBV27 ASSTRTGRSYNEQF
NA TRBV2 ASRADRGSYQPQH
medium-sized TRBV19 ASSMGAFTGELF
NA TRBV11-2 ASSGARGLATDTQY
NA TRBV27 ASSSPSRAGDYYGYT
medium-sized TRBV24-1 ATSDLPLAANTGELF
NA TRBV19 ASSTRTSGKETQY
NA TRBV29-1 SGSGNEQF
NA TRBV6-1 ASSGRTSGSYEQY
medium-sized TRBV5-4 ASSLVRDRAEQY
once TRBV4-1 ASSLQHLGIHSYEQY
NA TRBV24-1 AINTGTSGRYTDTQY
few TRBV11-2 ASSLVPSTDTQY
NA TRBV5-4 ASSPPGLAGLQETQY
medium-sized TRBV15 ATSTMTSPSYNEQF
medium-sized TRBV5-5 ASSFASWYEQY
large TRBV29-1 SVAPGPYEQY
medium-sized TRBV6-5 ASSSRGGWSYNEQF
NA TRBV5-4 ASSLDRNTEAF
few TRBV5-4 ASSWYRTEAF
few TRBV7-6 ASSPRLALRTQY
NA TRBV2 ASSARTGFGEQY
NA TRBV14 ASSPPGQVNEKLF
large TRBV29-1 SVDQGNYGYT
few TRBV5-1 ASSGGLAGGDTDTQY
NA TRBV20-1 SARSRSYNEQF
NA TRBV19 ASAPSLDEQF
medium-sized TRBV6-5 ASRVPGTSGNAEQF
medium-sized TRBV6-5 ASSYSSGLAGSTDTQY
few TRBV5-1 ASSPGTHLGGYGYT
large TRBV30 AWSPGATDTQY
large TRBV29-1 SVANNEQF
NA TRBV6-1 ASSDVGTGIYGYT